This TCR beta chain was identified in a study of T cell responses to AZD1222 COVID-19 vaccine. Study observations and caveats: Unmutated regions of variants are reportedly targeted by nearly half of spike-specific TCRs. Across the whole spike, CD4 TCRs peaked at regions 160-218 and 743-854. Repertoires in all cases were sampled only once the peak T cell response had passed. Recipients of AZD1222 seropositive at baseline numbered only 5 or 6.

Concerning this clone: Its antigen is currently unknown.

Profiled with immunoSEQ multiplex PCR; TCRdb holds only in-frame clones, not every one. The sample has about 200,000 clones, around 88% seen once. This CDR3 has 14 residues. With V trimmed by 7 bases and J by 3 bases, 8 bases remained unmatched. Germline-derived CDR1 and CDR2 are SNHLY and FYNNEI. The V call is TRBV2, the J call TRBJ1-1, with 7 bases aligning to TRBD1. This TCR came from an adult in good health. The sample consisted of peripheral blood, taken on day 0 of AZD1222 vaccination. The CDR3 sequence is CASMWQGVDTEAFF. CDR3 nucleotides: TGTGCCAGCATGTGGCAGGGGGTGGACACTGAAGCTTTCTTT.